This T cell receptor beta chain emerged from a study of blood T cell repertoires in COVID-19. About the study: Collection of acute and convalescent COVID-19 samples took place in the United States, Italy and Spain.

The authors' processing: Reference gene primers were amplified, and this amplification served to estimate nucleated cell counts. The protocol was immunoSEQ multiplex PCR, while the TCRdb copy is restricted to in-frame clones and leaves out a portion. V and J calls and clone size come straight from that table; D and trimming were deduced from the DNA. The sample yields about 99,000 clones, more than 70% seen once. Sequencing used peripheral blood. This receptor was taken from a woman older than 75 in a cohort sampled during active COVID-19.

CDR3 coding DNA: TGTGCCAGCAGCTTAGGCAGGGCCGAGCAGTACTTC. It codes for CASSLGRAEQYF. This chain uses TRBV5-6 with TRBJ2-7; D is possibly TRBD1 (5 bases). The CDR3 totals 12 residues. Deletions cut 2 bases from V and 6 bases from J, with 9 bases between. The germline V gene has CDR1 SGHDT and CDR2 YYEEEE.